The present T cell receptor (beta chain) was sequenced within a study of T cells in Graves' hyperthyroidism and ophthalmopathy. Study observations and caveats: Blood samples included most of the expanded thyroid clonotypes exceeding 0.001.

V lost 6 bases and J lost 0, with 12 bases in between. The CDR3 loop spans 14 amino acids. Looked up from germline, CDR1 is SGHTA and CDR2 is FQGTGA. Amplified TCR beta CDR3 regions came from RNA transcripts. The primer set for the first-round RT-PCR of the TCR CDR3 was HTBI. MiXCR, applied by TCRdb to the multiplex PCR reads, yields one record per CDR3 protein. Of more than 500,000 distinct CDR3 sequences detected, about half appear once; the ten largest clones hold around 17%. Worth noting for this clonotype: The antigen is undetermined.

Sequencing was done on a sample of peripheral blood or thyroid tissue (not recorded which). The sequence was obtained from an adult woman with Graves' disease, either hyperthyroidism or ophthalmopathy (not recorded which). The rearrangement uses TRBV7-3 and TRBJ2-7, with D possibly TRBD2 on 5 matching bases. The CDR3 coding sequence is TGTGCCAGCAGTTCCCCTCGGGGCTCCTACGAGCAGTACTTC. Its protein product is CASSSPRGSYEQYF.